This T cell receptor beta chain was captured by sequencing in a study of T cells in Graves' hyperthyroidism and ophthalmopathy. TCR beta CDR3 regions were amplified from RNA. The HTBI primer set drove a first-round RT-PCR of the TCR CDR3. From the multiplex PCR reads, TCRdb called clonotypes with MiXCR, one entry per CDR3 protein. The table shows just under 750,000 distinct CDR3 sequences, with 35% occurring only once. Notes on this clonotype: A much larger clone differs by one base, so this may be a read error.

The CDR3 is 15 amino acids. The germline CDR1 and CDR2 sequences are SEHNR and FQNEAQ (reference sequence). What was sequenced was blood. The receptor was derived from a woman aged 40 to 50 with Graves' hyperthyroidism. The rearrangement links TRBV7-9 to TRBJ1-5; the D is unclear. The CDR3 spells CASSLARNGNRPQHF. CDR3 nucleotide sequence: TGTGCCAGCAGCCTAGCAAGAAATGGTAATCGGCCCCAGCATTTT. The full variable domain, completed using reference TRBV7-9 and TRBJ1-5, is DTGVSQNPRHKITKRGQNVTFRCDPISEHNRLYWYRQTLGQGPEFLTYFQNEAQLEKSRLLSDRFSAERPKGSFSTLEIQRTEQGDSAMYLCASSLARNGNRPQHFGDGTRLSIL.